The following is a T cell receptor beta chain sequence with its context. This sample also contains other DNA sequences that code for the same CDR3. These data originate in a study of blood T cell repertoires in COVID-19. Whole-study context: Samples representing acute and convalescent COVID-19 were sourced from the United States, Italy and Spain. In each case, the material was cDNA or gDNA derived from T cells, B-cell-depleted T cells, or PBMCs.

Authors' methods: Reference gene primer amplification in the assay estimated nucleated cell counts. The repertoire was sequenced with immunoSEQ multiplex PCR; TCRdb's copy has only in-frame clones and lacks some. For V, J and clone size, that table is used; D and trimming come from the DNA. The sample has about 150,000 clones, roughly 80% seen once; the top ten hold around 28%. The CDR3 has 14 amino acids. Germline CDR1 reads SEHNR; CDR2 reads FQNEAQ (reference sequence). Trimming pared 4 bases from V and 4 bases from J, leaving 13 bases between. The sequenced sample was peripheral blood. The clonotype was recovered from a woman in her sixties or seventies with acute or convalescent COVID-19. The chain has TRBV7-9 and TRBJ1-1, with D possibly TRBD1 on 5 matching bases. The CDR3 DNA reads TGTGCCAGCAGCTCAGATAGGGGTCGCACTGAAGCTTTCTTT. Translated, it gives CASSSDRGRTEAFF.